Reported below is one T cell receptor (beta chain). Authors' analysis steps: Estimation of nucleated cell counts relied on the amplification of reference gene primers. Method: immunoSEQ multiplex PCR; TCRdb's copy keeps in-frame clones and lacks some. The DNA was the basis for D and trimming; V, J and clone size are from that table. Here the sample spans 230,000 or so clones, 88% being singletons. This specimen comes from a study of blood T cell repertoires in COVID-19. Categorization into cohorts depended on clinical history that participants reported. Unmatched junction bases numbered 7, after V lost 4 bases and J lost 5 bases. This CDR3 region has 14 residues. In germline, CDR1 is LNHNV, CDR2 YYDKDF (reference sequence).

The V call is TRBV15, the J call TRBJ1-1; 7 bases are shared with TRBD1. Sequencing was done on a sample of PBMCs or T cells enriched from blood (not recorded which). The clonotype originates from a woman aged 30 to 39 who had recovered from COVID-19. The DNA for the CDR3 is TGTGCCACCAGCAATGAGGGGGCGTCAACTGAAGCTTTCTTT. This codes for CATSNEGASTEAFF.